Listed below are T cell receptor beta chains from one sample, sequenced in a study of type 1 regulatory T cells. Their cognate antigens are unknown. TCRdb re-derived calls from the reads in MiXCR, one entry per CDR3 protein. Seen here are 25,000 or so distinct CDR3 sequences, roughly two thirds observed once, and the top ten hold over 12%. The material sequenced was cultured T cells, either the whole culture or a sorted T cell fraction (not recorded which). The receptor set was obtained from a human donor in good health. CDR3s include the opening cysteine and the closing phenylalanine or tryptophan. Each record gives: V gene, clone size, D gene, J gene, CDR3 DNA, CDR3 protein. D genes are given only for firm matches. Clone size is shown for a subset of rows, as once, few, many or a class of expanded clone.

TRBV19	.	.	TRBJ1-1	TGTGCCAGTAGTAAGAGGGCTGGTAAGGGCACTGAAGCTTTCTTT	CASSKRAGKGTEAFF
TRBV7-9	.	TRBD1	TRBJ1-2	TGTGCCAGCAGCCCATCAGGGGGCGAAGGCTATGGCTACACCTTC	CASSPSGGEGYGYTF
TRBV7-2	.	.	TRBJ1-1	TGTGCCAGCAGCTTACGACCGCTAGACAACACTGAAGCTTTCTTT	CASSLRPLDNTEAFF
TRBV6-1	few	.	TRBJ2-4	TGTGCCAGCAGTGAATGGAAGCAGCAGTACTTC	CASSEWKQQYF
TRBV5-1	.	.	TRBJ2-3	TGCGCCAGCAGCGACAGCAGGGGTGCGGGCACAGATACGCAGTATTTT	CASSDSRGAGTDTQYF
TRBV20-1	once	.	TRBJ2-3	TGCAGTGCTAGTACCGGGGGCCTTAGCACAGATACGCAGTATTTT	CSASTGGLSTDTQYF
TRBV5-1	.	TRBD2	TRBJ2-3	TGCGCCAGCAGCTTGCGACTAGCGGGGGGCACAGATACGCAGTATTTT	CASSLRLAGGTDTQYF
TRBV11-1	.	TRBD1	TRBJ1-2	TGTGCCAGCGCAACCGGGACAGGGGCCGATGGAAACTATGGCTACACCTTC	CASATGTGADGNYGYTF
TRBV5-6	.	.	TRBJ2-2	TGTGCCAGCAGCTTCGACAGAACCGGGGAGCTGTTTTTT	CASSFDRTGELFF
TRBV10-3	once	.	TRBJ1-1	TGTGCCATCAGCGAGGGGAGCCTCACTGAAGTTTTCTTT	CAISEGSLTEVFF
TRBV12-3/TRBV12-4	few	TRBD2	TRBJ2-5	TGTGCCAGCAGTTTGTTTACCGGGGGGGCCCCAGAGACCCAGTACTTC	CASSLFTGGAPETQYF